Listed below are T cell receptor beta chains from one sample, sequenced in a study of identical twins. TCRdb recomputed calls from the 5' RACE reads with MiXCR, one row per CDR3 protein. The sample lists under 300,000 distinct CDR3 sequences; around 15% were seen once. The sample comprised memory (CD45RO+) T cells sorted from blood. The receptors originated from a woman aged 18-29 years in good health. Both conserved end residues are part of each CDR3. D genes are given only for firm matches. Clone size is shown for a subset of rows, as once, few, many or a class of expanded clone.

J gene	D gene	clone size	V gene	CDR3 protein	CDR3 DNA
TRBJ1-1	NA	NA	TRBV20-1	CSARDPGQEPGKAFF	TGCAGTGCTAGAGACCCGGGGCAGGAGCCGGGGAAGGCTTTCTTT
TRBJ2-5	NA	NA	TRBV6-2/TRBV6-3	CATRGLPQETQYF	TGTGCCACCCGAGGACTGCCCCAAGAGACCCAGTACTTC
TRBJ2-7	TRBD2	many	TRBV6-1	CASSSTTSGSYEQYF	TGTGCCAGCAGCTCAACTACTAGCGGGAGTTACGAGCAGTACTTC
TRBJ2-7	TRBD2	NA	TRBV15	CATSRQSGGAYEQYF	TGTGCCACCAGCAGACAAAGCGGGGGGGCATACGAGCAGTACTTC
TRBJ1-1	NA	few	TRBV20-1	CSARPDTHTEAFF	TGCAGTGCTAGACCCGACACACACACTGAAGCTTTCTTT
TRBJ1-1	NA	few	TRBV9	CASSGANTEAFF	TGTGCCAGCAGCGGGGCGAACACTGAAGCTTTCTTT
TRBJ2-2	TRBD2	few	TRBV19	CASRLAGADTGELFF	TGTGCCAGTAGACTAGCGGGAGCGGACACCGGGGAGCTGTTTTTT
TRBJ2-3	NA	few	TRBV20-1	CSAPGRGPDTQYF	TGCAGTGCTCCTGGCCGTGGTCCAGATACGCAGTATTTT
TRBJ1-6	TRBD1	many	TRBV5-1	CASRQGDGKSPLHF	TGCGCCAGCAGACAGGGGGACGGAAAGTCACCCCTCCACTTT
TRBJ1-2	NA	few	TRBV20-1	CSASEGTYGYTF	TGCAGTGCCTCAGAGGGAACCTATGGCTACACCTTC
TRBJ2-3	NA	NA	TRBV20-1	CCFRDPGSGGTDTQYF	TGCTGTTTTAGAGACCCGGGATCAGGCGGCACAGATACGCAGTATTTT